The 18 T cell receptor beta chains in this list originate from one sample, sequenced in a study of identical twins. TCRdb used MiXCR to reprocess the 5' RACE reads, holding one entry per CDR3 protein. The data hold 650,000 to 750,000 distinct CDR3 sequences, with about 20% observed a single time. The sample was also reused in another study, on T cells expressing NK-cell markers.

Material: PBMCs. These receptors were taken from a young woman in good health.

This clonotype was picked up a small number of times. This clone may be a read error of a much larger clone one base away. This chain uses TRBV5-6 with TRBJ2-3; unclear D gene. V dropped 3 bases and J dropped 1 base, with 9 bases sitting between them. Germline V gives CDR1 SGHDT, CDR2 YYEEEE. This CDR3 is 14 amino acids long. The CDR3 DNA reads as TGTGCCAGCAGCTCCCGTCCGGGCACAGATACGCAGTATTTT. It translates to CASSSRPGTDTQYF. Supplemented by reference TRBV5-6 and TRBJ2-3, the full variable domain reads DAGVTQSPTHLIKTRGQQVTLRCSPKSGHDTVSWYQQALGQGPQFIFQYYEEEERQRGNFPDRFSGHQFPNYSSELNVNALLLGDSALYLCASSSRPGTDTQYFGPGTRLTVL.

This clonotype was detected a few times. V usage is TRBV27 and J usage is TRBJ2-5, with 9 bases aligning to TRBD2. Germline CDR1 and CDR2: MNHEY and SMNVEV (reference sequence). This CDR3 spans 16 amino acids. The junction had 7 bases not matched to a gene; V was cut back by 5 bases and J by 0 bases. The CDR3 spells CASSTLAGLYQETQYF. The CDR3 bases are TGTGCCAGCAGTACGCTAGCGGGGTTGTACCAAGAGACCCAGTACTTC.

V and J are TRBV6-1 and TRBJ2-3, with D possibly matching TRBD2 (5 bases). The germline V gene encodes CDR1 MNHNS and CDR2 SASEGT. The CDR3 has 14 residues. The V gene lost 0 bases and the J gene lost 6 bases, with 10 bases spanning the gap. The CDR3 loop is CASSEALPGDTQYF. The CDR3 DNA reads TGTGCCAGCAGTGAAGCGCTTCCGGGGGATACGCAGTATTTT.

This clonotype was counted a few times. The chain employs TRBV20-1 and TRBJ2-3, with TRBD1 matching over 7 bases. The CDR3 extends over 14 amino acids. Looked up from germline, CDR1 is DFQATT and CDR2 is SNEGSKA (reference sequence). V trimming: 4 bases; J trimming: 2 bases; junction bases outside the gene matches: 6. The CDR3 DNA reads as TGCAGTGCTAAACCGGGACAGAACACAGATACGCAGTATTTT. Translated, it gives CSAKPGQNTDTQYF.

This chain joins TRBV11-3 and TRBJ2-1, with 8 bases identical to TRBD2. Trimming took 5 bases from V and 9 from J; bases not matched to a gene: 15. The CDR3 contains 16 residues. Per germline, CDR1 SGHNT and CDR2 YENEEA. The CDR3 loop reads CASSKSSGVGSGEQFF. CDR3 DNA sequence: TGTGCCAGCAGCAAAAGTAGCGGGGTTGGTAGTGGTGAGCAGTTCTTC. Drawing the rest from reference TRBV11-3 and TRBJ2-1, the complete variable domain is EAGVVQSPRYKIIEKKQPVAFWCNPISGHNTLYWYLQNLGQGPELLIRYENEEAVDDSQLPKDRFSAERLKGVDSTLKIQPAELGDSAVYLCASSKSSGVGSGEQFFGPGTRLTVL.

In its sample, this clonotype was seen a few times. This chain joins TRBV5-1 and TRBJ2-3, with TRBD2 as a possible D gene (6 bases). The CDR3 totals 14 residues. CDR1 SGHRS and CDR2 YFSETQ come from the germline V gene. V lost 1 base and J 4 bases, leaving 10 bases between the germline ends. Here the CDR3 reads CASSLSASADTQYF. In nucleotides, the CDR3 is TGCGCCAGCAGCTTGTCCGCTAGCGCAGATACGCAGTATTTT.

This chain links TRBV20-1 with TRBJ2-4, with 9 bases lining up with TRBD2. The CDR3 has 13 amino acids. The V segment lost 6 bases and the J segment 9 bases; nucleotides outside the gene matches: 9. Looked up from germline, CDR1 is DFQATT and CDR2 is SNEGSKA (reference sequence). The chain's CDR3 is CSADAGGPVIQYF. In nucleotides, the CDR3 is TGCAGTGCAGACGCGGGGGGGCCGGTCATTCAGTACTTC.

This clonotype was counted between two and nine times. This sequence joins TRBV12-3 or TRBV12-4 and TRBJ1-5; TRBD1 matches 12 bases. The CDR3 sequence is 16 residues long. Trimming removed 5 bases from V and 5 bases from J; junction bases left unmatched: 7. The CDR3 region has the DNA TGTGCCAGCAGTCCGGTCGGGACAGGGGGCGATCAGCCCCAGCATTTT. Translating it yields CASSPVGTGGDQPQHF.

CDR3 DNA: TGTGCCAGCAGCGTAGCTGAGGGCTTTAGTAATAATGAGCAGTTCTTC. It translates to CASSVAEGFSNNEQFF. This sequence joins TRBV9 and TRBJ2-1; possible D gene TRBD2, 5 bases. V lost 0 bases, J lost 7 bases, and 17 bases lay in between. The germline V gene encodes CDR1 SGDLS and CDR2 YYNGEE. The CDR3 sequence is 16 residues long.

The chain couples TRBV10-3 to TRBJ2-1; weak D call: TRBD1 (5 bases). CDR1 is ENHRY, CDR2 SYGVKD, per germline. There are 16 residues in the CDR3. V lost 4 bases, J lost 2 bases, and 15 bases lay in between. The chain's CDR3 is CAISGTEQGAYNEQFF. The CDR3 nucleotides read TGTGCCATCAGTGGAACGGAGCAAGGGGCCTACAATGAGCAGTTCTTC.

Ten or more counts support this clonotype. The chain combines TRBV30 with TRBJ2-1; D is undetermined. CDR3 size: 11 residues. Germline V gives CDR1 GTSNPN, CDR2 SVGIG (reference sequence). V lost 4 bases and J lost 8, with 9 bases in between. CDR3 DNA: TGTGCCTGGACGAAATGGGATGAGCAGTTCTTC. This codes for CAWTKWDEQFF.

At least ten counts were recorded for this clonotype. The chain employs TRBV20-1 and TRBJ2-4; 8 bases agree with TRBD1. This CDR3 comprises 13 residues. V shed 5 bases and J 6 bases; nucleotides not matched to a gene: 6. From germline, CDR1 is DFQATT and CDR2 SNEGSKA (reference sequence). The CDR3 spells CSAGAGQGNIQYF. The CDR3, as DNA: TGCAGTGCTGGAGCCGGACAGGGAAACATTCAGTACTTC.

This clonotype was seen only a few times. V gene TRBV6-5 combines with J gene TRBJ1-2; unclear D gene. Trimming shortened V by 2 bases and J by 0 bases, and 7 bases separated the two germline ends. The CDR3 sequence is 14 residues long. The germline gives CDR1 MNHEY, CDR2 SVGAGI. For the CDR3, the DNA is TGTGCCAGCAGTTACGGCGGAGCTAACTATGGCTACACCTTC. It encodes CASSYGGANYGYTF.

This rearrangement joins TRBV9 to TRBJ2-1, with D unclear. The CDR3 has 11 amino acids. V was shortened by 3 bases and J by 7 bases, with 5 bases between the two germline ends. Germline CDR1 and CDR2: SGDLS and YYNGEE. The CDR3 spells CASSADNEQFF. The DNA of the CDR3 is TGTGCCAGCAGCGCGGATAATGAGCAGTTCTTC.

The CDR3 sequence: CASSSGRGVGAQPQHF. CDR3 coding DNA: TGTGCCAGCAGCAGCGGGCGGGGAGTGGGGGCTCAGCCCCAGCATTTT. The rearrangement links TRBV11-2 to TRBJ1-5, with D possibly being TRBD1 (6 bases). CDR3 length: 16 amino acids. Germline V gives CDR1 SGHAT, CDR2 FQNNGV. Trimming took 5 bases from V and 6 from J, leaving 20 bases between them. The full variable domain, rest sourced from reference TRBV11-2 and TRBJ1-5, is EAGVAQSPRYKIIEKRQSVAFWCNPISGHATLYWYQQILGQGPKLLIQFQNNGVVDDSQLPKDRFSAERLKGVDSTLKIQPAKLEDSAVYLCASSSGRGVGAQPQHFGDGTRLSIL.

This clonotype showed up just a few times. Compared with germline, one end of the junction differs, possibly owing to a read error. The rearrangement links TRBV12-3 or TRBV12-4 to TRBJ1-1, with D hard to call. The CDR3 has 11 amino acids. CDR3 amino acids: CASSLNSEAFF. The CDR3 DNA is TGTGCCAGCAGTTTGAACTCTGAAGCTTTCTTT.

The V call is TRBV27, the J call TRBJ2-7; 9 nucleotides agree with TRBD1. Germline V gene lookup returns CDR1 MNHEY and CDR2 SMNVEV (reference sequence). The CDR3 is 15 amino acids. V dropped 6 bases and J dropped 0; count of bases not matched to a gene: 6. CDR3 nucleotide sequence: TGTGCCAGCAGCGGACAGGGGTCAAGCTCCTACGAGCAGTACTTC. Amino acid sequence: CASSGQGSSSYEQYF.

V gene TRBV15 combines with J gene TRBJ1-3; D is undetermined. Trimming removed 6 bases at V and 1 base at J, with 4 bases between. The length of the CDR3 is 12 residues. CDR1 is LNHNV, CDR2 YYDKDF, per germline (reference sequence). CDR3 bases: TGTGCCACCAGGACGTCTGGAAACACCATATATTTT. The encoded protein is CATRTSGNTIYF.